The entry that follows covers one T cell receptor beta chain sequence. Its antigen remains unidentified. Only in-frame clones appear in the TCRdb table, and some are missing; sequencing was by immunoSEQ multiplex PCR. The data contain fewer than 30,000 clones, approximately 83% of them singletons. This sample is drawn from a study of vaccination effects on CD4 cells after COVID-19. Study observations and caveats: Substantial clonal contraction characterized both infection- and vaccine-induced clones late after vaccination.

The CDR3 length is 14 residues. Germline assignment: CDR1 SGHTA and CDR2 FQGNSA. V was trimmed by 2 bases and J by 3 bases, leaving 5 bases between them. CD4+ T cells specific for antigen were expanded with viral peptide pools by the ViraFEST assay before sequencing. CD4+ T cell isolation took place after approximately 11 days of culture. Of the BNT162b2 and mRNA-1273 vaccines, participants received two doses of one or the other. Cultures had half their medium replaced with IL-2 medium on days 3 and 7. The clonotype originates from a human donor who received a COVID-19 vaccine. Some clones in this sample may be carry-over from other donors' samples. The chain couples TRBV7-2 to TRBJ1-6; D ambiguous. This sample comprised CD4+ T cells from PBMCs cultured with HCoV-NL63 spike peptides, obtained after COVID-19 vaccination. The CDR3 sequence is CASSLQNYNSPLHF. The CDR3 nucleotides read TGTGCCAGCAGCTTACAGAACTATAATTCACCCCTCCACTTT.